This passage covers 20 T cell receptor beta chains from one sample sequenced in a study of blood T cell repertoires in COVID-19. Repertoires were generated with immunoSEQ multiplex PCR, while TCRdb's copy carries only in-frame clones and drops some. Of more than 95,000 clones listed, around 87% are singletons. Sample: peripheral blood. These receptors all stem from a middle-aged man with acute or convalescent COVID-19.

The rearrangement joins TRBV19 to TRBJ2-1; D not resolved. Germline values: CDR1 LNHDA, CDR2 SQIVND (reference sequence). The CDR3 is made up of 13 amino acids. Trimming cost V 5 bases and J 9 bases, with 14 bases left between them. CDR3 bases: TGTGCCAGTAGTCCTGAGCCTGGTTTTGAGCAGTTCTTC. Protein sequence: CASSPEPGFEQFF.

The chain has TRBV30 and TRBJ1-5; perhaps TRBD1 as D (6 bases). V lost 0 bases, J lost 8 bases, and 11 bases lay in between. This CDR3 region has 13 residues. The V gene's germline CDR1 is GTSNPN and CDR2 SVGIG (reference sequence). This CDR3 is CAWSVQGRKPQHF. The DNA of the CDR3 is TGTGCCTGGAGTGTACAGGGAAGGAAGCCCCAGCATTTT.

This clone was observed a single time. The chain uses TRBV16 and TRBJ2-7; possible D gene TRBD1, 6 bases. From germline, CDR1 is KGHSY and CDR2 FQNENV. There are 13 residues in the CDR3. V shed 3 bases and J shed 6 bases, with 12 bases lying between them. Here the CDR3 reads CASSQQWDIEQYF. CDR3 DNA: TGTGCCAGCAGCCAGCAGTGGGACATCGAGCAGTACTTC.

V and J are TRBV6-6 and TRBJ1-5; TRBD1 might be the D (5 bases). Germline CDR1 and CDR2: MNHNY and SVGAGI (reference sequence). The CDR3 has 16 residues. The ends were cut back, 2 bases at V and 8 bases at J, with 19 bases in the middle. CDR3 sequence: CASSYRHILTVKPQHF. In nucleotides, the CDR3 is TGTGCCAGCAGTTACCGACACATCTTGACAGTTAAGCCCCAGCATTTT.

The chain employs TRBV9 and TRBJ2-1; D may be TRBD1 (6 bases). Deletions cut 8 bases from V and 1 base from J, with 16 bases between. The CDR3 consists of 15 residues. CDR1 is SGDLS, CDR2 YYNGEE, per germline. The CDR3 coding sequence is TGTGCCAGTGGGCAGGGGCGCGGGTCCTACAATGAGCAGTTCTTC. Its translation is CASGQGRGSYNEQFF.

The chain combines TRBV19 with TRBJ1-5; perhaps TRBD1 as D (6 bases). The ends were cut back, 5 bases at V and 6 bases at J, with 17 bases in the middle. In germline, CDR1 is LNHDA, CDR2 SQIVND (reference sequence). The CDR3 totals 15 residues. CDR3 sequence (DNA): TGTGCCAGTAGTCCTTTTAACAGGGATGGTCAGCCCCAGCATTTT. Its protein is CASSPFNRDGQPQHF.

The chain links TRBV7-5 to TRBJ1-4; the DNA was not compared with TRBD1, the D call given in the table. TRBV7-5 is reported as a pseudogene. The CDR3 spans 15 residues. CDR3 amino acids: CVRSATGGACEKLFF. CDR3 nucleotide sequence: TGTGTCAGAAGCGCCACAGGGGGCGCTTGTGAAAAACTGTTTTTT.

V usage is TRBV5-4 and J usage is TRBJ1-2; possible D gene TRBD1, 6 bases. V gave up 5 bases and J gave up 6 bases, with 14 bases separating them. CDR3 size: 13 residues. Germline V CDR1 and CDR2: SGHNT, YYREEE (reference sequence). Here the CDR3 reads CASRLGGTDGYTF. The CDR3 coding sequence is TGTGCCAGCAGGCTAGGGGGTACCGATGGCTACACCTTC.

J is TRBJ2-1 and V is TRBV6-5, with a tentative D call TRBD2 (6 bases). Germline CDR1 MNHEY, CDR2 SVGAGI. The CDR3 loop spans 14 amino acids. The V gene lost 8 bases and the J gene lost 7 bases, with 18 bases spanning the gap. CDR3 in amino acids: CASLGGSLGNEQFF. CDR3 nucleotide sequence: TGTGCCAGCTTGGGGGGTAGTCTAGGGAATGAGCAGTTCTTC.

This clone was seen more than once but under ten times. The chain carries TRBV28 and TRBJ2-7; 7 bases agree with TRBD2. The CDR3 covers 14 residues. Germline trimming cut 5 bases from V and 2 bases from J; bases unmatched to any gene: 6. Germline lookup yields CDR1 MDHEN and CDR2 SYDVKM. CDR3 bases: TGTGCCAGCAGTGGACTAGTGGCGCCCTACGAGCAGTACTTC. Translation gives CASSGLVAPYEQYF. The whole variable domain, filled in from reference TRBV28 and TRBJ2-7, reads DVKVTQSSRYLVKRTGEKVFLECVQDMDHENMFWYRQDPGLGLRLIYFSYDVKMKEKGDIPEGYSVSREKKERFSLILESASTNQTSMYLCASSGLVAPYEQYFGPGTRLTVT.

This clone has more than one count but fewer than ten. The chain has TRBV14 and TRBJ2-1; TRBD2 matches 10 bases. The CDR3 consists of 22 residues. The V segment lost 1 base and the J segment 0 bases; nucleotides outside the gene matches: 18. CDR1 is SGHDN, CDR2 FVKESK, per germline. The CDR3 bases are TGTGCCAGCAGCCAAGTCTTCGACCAGGGGGTGAAGCGGGAGGGCTCCTACAATGAGCAGTTCTTC. This sequence encodes CASSQVFDQGVKREGSYNEQFF.

The chain has TRBV28 and TRBJ2-5, with TRBD2 matching over 13 bases. This CDR3 has 15 residues. CDR1 MDHEN and CDR2 SYDVKM come from the germline V gene. The V and J ends lost 5 bases and 7 bases, in that order; junction bases with no gene match: 7. This chain's CDR3 is CASSLGLAGVGTQYF. The CDR3 DNA is TGTGCCAGCAGTCTCGGACTAGCGGGAGTTGGGACCCAGTACTTC.

In its sample, this clone was seen once. The chain joins TRBV27 to TRBJ2-1; 9 positions match TRBD2. The CDR3 is 15 residues long. Germline CDR1 MNHEY, CDR2 SMNVEV (reference sequence). The V gene end was trimmed by 8 bases and the J gene end by 8 bases; junction bases not matched to a gene: 13. The CDR3 sequence is CASPHPGLADHEQFF. DNA of the CDR3: TGTGCCAGCCCCCATCCGGGACTAGCCGACCATGAGCAGTTCTTC.

This chain links TRBV3-1 (or the pseudogene TRBV3-2) with TRBJ2-7; maybe TRBD2 (5 bases). CDR3 size: 13 residues. Germline assignment: CDR1 LGHDT and CDR2 YNNKEL (reference sequence). V lost 0 bases and J lost 4, with 7 bases in between. CDR3 in DNA: TGTGCCAGCAGCCAAGATCGGGGATACGAGCAGTACTTC. Translation gives CASSQDRGYEQYF.

The chain couples TRBV15 to TRBJ2-7, with D possibly TRBD1 on 5 matching bases. Trimming pared 0 bases from V and 1 base from J, leaving 10 bases between. The CDR3 is made up of 15 amino acids. CDR1 LNHNV and CDR2 YYDKDF come from the germline V gene (reference sequence). Written as DNA, the CDR3 is TGTGCCACCAGCAGAGATCGGACATTGTCCTACGAGCAGTACTTC. Its translation is CATSRDRTLSYEQYF.

The V gene is TRBV6-1, the J gene TRBJ2-3; D gene uncertain. CDR1 MNHNS and CDR2 SASEGT come from the germline V gene. This CDR3 is built from 13 residues. The V end lost 2 bases, the J end lost 4 bases, and 7 bases lay between the germline ends. The CDR3 here is CASSETYADTQYF. The CDR3 DNA is TGTGCCAGCAGTGAAACCTACGCAGATACGCAGTATTTT.

This clone was seen a handful of times. The gene calls are TRBV25-1 and TRBJ2-3; 10 nucleotides line up with TRBD2. Germline-derived CDR1 and CDR2 are MGHDK and SYGVNS. V shed 2 bases and J 6 bases; nucleotides not matched to a gene: 2. The CDR3 is 14 amino acids. CDR3 DNA: TGTGCCAGCAGTGAAAGCGGGAGGGCGGATACGCAGTATTTT. Translation: CASSESGRADTQYF.

V is TRBV5-5 and J is TRBJ2-7; 7 bases are shared with TRBD2. V lost 1 base to trimming and J lost 0 bases; unmatched junction nucleotides: 4. The CDR3 is 15 residues long. Per germline, CDR1 SGHKS and CDR2 YYEKEE (reference sequence). Here the CDR3 DNA reads TGTGCCAGCAGCTTGTCTAGCGGCGTCTCCTACGAGCAGTACTTC. Its translation: CASSLSSGVSYEQYF.

This chain joins TRBV28 and TRBJ2-1; 8 nucleotides align to TRBD2. The CDR3 sequence is 16 residues long. Germline trimming cut 4 bases from V and 10 bases from J; bases unmatched to any gene: 15. Germline-derived CDR1 and CDR2 are MDHEN and SYDVKM. The CDR3 here is CASSSPLAGGLREQFF. In DNA, the CDR3 is TGTGCCAGCAGTTCCCCGCTGGCGGGAGGTCTGAGGGAGCAGTTCTTC. Complete variable domain (other parts from reference TRBV28 and TRBJ2-1): DVKVTQSSRYLVKRTGEKVFLECVQDMDHENMFWYRQDPGLGLRLIYFSYDVKMKEKGDIPEGYSVSREKKERFSLILESASTNQTSMYLCASSSPLAGGLREQFFGPGTRLTVL.

This chain joins TRBV3-1 (or the pseudogene TRBV3-2) and TRBJ2-3; 7 bases are a match to TRBD2. V dropped 5 bases and J dropped 3; count of bases not matched to a gene: 14. This CDR3 contains 17 residues. Germline CDR1 is LGHDT and CDR2 is YNNKEL (reference sequence). The DNA for the CDR3 is TGTGCCAGCAGCGCCTGGGGAGGGCCGAAAAAAACAGATACGCAGTATTTT. Translation: CASSAWGGPKKTDTQYF.